The rows below give T cell receptor beta chains drawn from one sample of a study of T cells after yellow fever vaccination. TCRdb used MiXCR to reprocess the 5' RACE reads, holding one entry per CDR3 protein. The sample consists of 20,000 to 30,000 distinct CDR3 sequences, approximately 4.9% of them appearing once. The sample here was PBMCs, either bulk or a sorted T-cell subset (CD4+, CD8+, memory, or dextramer-sorted; not recorded which), taken on the day of the yellow fever booster vaccination. The receptors come from a man younger than 35 who received the YFV17D yellow fever vaccine. Both conserved end residues are part of each CDR3. The D gene is left open where the match is weak. Only some rows state a clone size, as once, few, many or a class for expanded clones.

TRBJ1-2 many TRBV7-3 - CASSYNGGYGYTF TGTGCCAGCAGCTATAACGGGGGTTATGGCTACACCTTC
TRBJ2-1 many TRBV28 TRBD1 CASSPLDRAANEQFF TGTGCCAGCAGTCCGCTCGACAGGGCGGCCAATGAGCAGTTCTTC
TRBJ1-1 few TRBV5-1 - CASSFTGPLDTEAFF TGCGCCAGCAGTTTTACAGGGCCCCTGGACACTGAAGCTTTCTTT
TRBJ1-5 many TRBV28 - CASGLLSSNQPQHF TGTGCCAGCGGACTCCTGAGTAGCAATCAGCCCCAGCATTTT
TRBJ2-3 few TRBV25-1 TRBD1 CASSDLDRDFDTQYF TGTGCCAGCAGTGATTTGGACAGGGACTTTGATACGCAGTATTTT
TRBJ2-7 many TRBV9 - CASSVTEGYEQYF TGTGCCAGCAGCGTGACCGAAGGATACGAGCAGTACTTC
TRBJ1-5 few TRBV28 - CASHEGAYNQPQHF TGTGCCAGCCACGAAGGGGCCTACAATCAGCCCCAGCATTTT
TRBJ1-5 few TRBV7-2 - CASSFGGTRGQPQHF TGTGCCAGCAGCTTTGGGGGTACGAGGGGTCAGCCCCAGCATTTT
TRBJ2-3 many TRBV12-3/TRBV12-4 - CASSFNTRVDTQYF TGTGCCAGCAGTTTCAACACCCGGGTAGATACGCAGTATTTT
TRBJ2-2 - TRBV24-1 TRBD2 CATSESELADPVYGGELFF TGTGCCACCAGTGAGTCAGAACTAGCGGACCCGGTATATGGCGGGGAGCTGTTTTTT
TRBJ1-5 medium-sized TRBV20-1 - CSARDLPGNQPQHF TGCAGTGCTAGAGATTTGCCGGGTAATCAGCCCCAGCATTTT
TRBJ1-1 - TRBV18 - CASSPDMNTEAFF TGTGCCAGCTCACCAGACATGAACACTGAAGCTTTCTTT
TRBJ1-1 many TRBV20-1 - CSAPDSGDTEAFF TGCAGTGCTCCGGACAGCGGGGACACTGAAGCTTTCTTT
TRBJ2-3 - TRBV4-3 - CASSQDTGLSTDTQYF TGCGCCAGCAGCCAAGACACGGGCCTTAGCACAGATACGCAGTATTTT
TRBJ2-5 many TRBV7-9 - CASSRSRGFRETQYF TGTGCCAGCAGTCGAAGCAGGGGATTCAGAGAGACCCAGTACTTC
TRBJ1-2 - TRBV7-9 - CASSPIPTGRGGYTF TGTGCCAGCAGCCCAATCCCTACAGGGCGAGGTGGCTACACCTTC
TRBJ2-5 many TRBV29-1 - CSVESNPNLRETQYF TGCAGCGTTGAATCTAACCCTAACCTAAGGGAGACCCAGTACTTC
TRBJ1-5 many TRBV12-3/TRBV12-4 - CASSSSVNNQPQHF TGTGCCAGCAGCTCGTCGGTAAACAATCAGCCCCAGCATTTT
TRBJ2-7 many TRBV12-3/TRBV12-4 - CASSLGTSYYEQYF TGTGCCAGCAGTTTGGGGACATCCTACTACGAGCAGTACTTC
TRBJ1-2 once TRBV20-1 TRBD1 CSAPRTGYQGYTF TGCAGTGCCCCCAGGACAGGGTATCAGGGCTACACCTTC
TRBJ1-2 many TRBV15 - CATSRAGFNYGYTF TGTGCCACCAGCAGAGCCGGCTTTAACTATGGCTACACCTTC
TRBJ1-2 many TRBV5-1 - CASSFSGDYGYTF TGCGCCAGCAGCTTTTCAGGGGACTATGGCTACACCTTC
TRBJ2-7 many TRBV5-3 - CARTASPFSYEQYF TGTGCCAGAACCGCCTCCCCTTTCTCCTACGAGCAGTACTTC
TRBJ1-2 many TRBV12-3/TRBV12-4 TRBD1 CASTLTGYGYTF TGTGCCAGCACCTTGACAGGGTATGGCTACACCTTC
TRBJ1-1 many TRBV20-1 - CSARARDTEAFF TGCAGTGCTAGAGCTAGGGACACTGAAGCTTTCTTT
TRBJ2-1 many TRBV6-5 TRBD1 CASSSSDRGHEQFF TGTGCCAGCAGTTCATCGGACAGGGGCCATGAGCAGTTCTTC
TRBJ1-5 many TRBV6-2/TRBV6-3 - CASSYVSGDPQPQHF TGTGCCAGCAGTTACGTCTCAGGGGACCCGCAGCCCCAGCATTTT
TRBJ2-7 many TRBV12-3/TRBV12-4 TRBD2 CASSLAPSGGYLFEQYF TGTGCCAGCAGTTTAGCGCCCAGCGGGGGATACCTTTTTGAGCAGTACTTC
TRBJ1-4 many TRBV11-2 TRBD1 CASSLGTGYEKLFF TGTGCCAGCAGCTTGGGGACAGGGTATGAAAAACTGTTTTTT
TRBJ2-3 many TRBV10-3 - CAISVGAGTDTQYF TGTGCCATCAGTGTGGGGGCCGGCACAGATACGCAGTATTTT
TRBJ2-3 many TRBV5-1 - CASSFDGSTDTQYF TGCGCCAGCAGCTTTGACGGATCCACAGATACGCAGTATTTT
TRBJ2-2 many TRBV7-2 - CASSLAALANTGELFF TGTGCCAGCAGCTTAGCTGCCCTCGCGAACACCGGGGAGCTGTTTTTT
TRBJ1-1 many TRBV20-1 TRBD1 CSAFATGDTEAFF TGCAGTGCTTTTGCGACAGGGGACACTGAAGCTTTCTTT
TRBJ2-5 few TRBV7-2 - CASSPDGQQETQYF TGTGCCAGCAGCCCCGACGGACAGCAAGAGACCCAGTACTTC
TRBJ2-2 few TRBV27 - CASSTNGPNTGELFF TGTGCCAGCAGTACCAATGGGCCGAACACCGGGGAGCTGTTTTTT
TRBJ2-2 - TRBV3-1 TRBD2 CASSQGSSGGRNTGELFF TGTGCCAGCAGCCAAGGGTCTAGCGGGGGCCGGAACACCGGGGAGCTGTTTTTT
TRBJ1-2 many TRBV6-5 - CASSYGGHSYGYTF TGTGCCAGCAGTTATGGGGGACATTCCTATGGCTACACCTTC
TRBJ1-3 many TRBV4-3 - CASSQDLRNTIYF TGCGCCAGCAGCCAAGATTTGAGGAACACCATATATTTT
TRBJ2-5 many TRBV20-1 - CSARPWGTQYF TGCAGTGCTAGACCTTGGGGGACCCAGTACTTC
TRBJ2-6 many TRBV18 TRBD2 CASSRRGGSAGANVLTF TGTGCCAGCTCCCGACGGGGGGGTTCCGCTGGGGCCAACGTCCTGACTTTC
TRBJ2-5 many TRBV5-1 TRBD1 CASTVQGKETQYF TGCGCCAGCACCGTACAGGGGAAAGAGACCCAGTACTTC
TRBJ2-3 many TRBV6-4 - CASSAGTRSTDTQYF TGTGCCAGCAGTGCCGGGACAAGAAGCACAGATACGCAGTATTTT
TRBJ2-4 many TRBV5-1 TRBD1 CASSLVGTGSRAKNIQYF TGCGCCAGCAGCTTGGTAGGGACAGGGAGTCGAGCCAAAAACATTCAGTACTTC